The next 16 T cell receptor beta chains were all read from a single sample in a study of early T cells in non-severe SARS-CoV-2 infection. MiXCR was run by TCRdb on the 5' RACE reads, yielding one entry per CDR3 protein. The table lists 85,000 to 100,000 distinct CDR3 sequences, about 13% of them singletons. Sequenced: whole blood. Receptor source: an adult who was a healthcare worker with PCR-confirmed SARS-CoV-2 infection or an uninfected control (not recorded which).

The chain couples TRBV4-3 to TRBJ1-6; TRBD1 is a possible D gene (6 bases). Trimming took 4 bases from V and 5 from J, leaving 15 bases between them. CDR1 is LGHNA and CDR2 is YSLEER in the germline V gene. CDR3 length: 16 amino acids. The CDR3 sequence is CASSRGRGFDNSPLHF. CDR3 nucleotide sequence: TGCGCCAGCAGCCGCGGGAGGGGGTTTGATAATTCACCCCTCCACTTT.

This clonotype was picked up a small number of times. The rearrangement links TRBV6-5 to TRBJ1-2; D remains unclear. V lost 0 bases, J lost 5 bases, and 10 bases lay in between. This CDR3 has 14 residues. Germline V lookup: CDR1 MNHEY, CDR2 SVGAGI. Here the CDR3 DNA reads TGTGCCAGCAGTTACTCGGGAGATAAATATGGCTACACCTTC. Translation: CASSYSGDKYGYTF.

The gene calls are TRBV7-9 and TRBJ1-1; D remains ambiguous. V was cut by 1 base and J by 11 bases, with 17 bases left in between. CDR1 and CDR2 (germline): SEHNR, FQNEAQ (reference sequence). There are 14 residues in the CDR3. DNA of the CDR3: TGTGCCAGCAGCTTAGGTGTCCAATCATCTGCGGCTTTCTTT. The encoded protein is CASSLGVQSSAAFF.

The chain has TRBV29-1 and TRBJ2-2; 10 nucleotides line up with TRBD1. Germline V CDR1 and CDR2: SQVTM, ANQGSEA. The CDR3 length is 16 residues. V shed 0 bases and J 1 base; nucleotides not matched to a gene: 2. The DNA of the CDR3 is TGCAGCGTTGAAGATTGGGACAGGGGGAACACCGGGGAGCTGTTTTTT. It specifies CSVEDWDRGNTGELFF.

This clonotype was detected a few times. V gene TRBV28 combines with J gene TRBJ1-5; possible D gene TRBD1, 6 bases. V dropped 6 bases and J dropped 6 bases, with 21 bases sitting between them. CDR1 and CDR2 from the germline V gene are MDHEN and SYDVKM. The CDR3 sequence is 16 residues long. The CDR3 here is CASSPRGAGELQPQHF. In DNA, the CDR3 is TGTGCCAGCAGCCCGAGGGGGGCGGGGGAGCTTCAGCCCCAGCATTTT.

Worth noting for this clonotype: One base away lies a much larger clone, so this may be a sequencing read error. The V gene is TRBV5-5, the J gene TRBJ1-6, with 7 bases lining up with TRBD1. Losses at the gene ends were 2 bases for V and 7 bases for J; bases not matched to a gene: 6. CDR3 length: 15 amino acids. CDR1 SGHKS and CDR2 YYEKEE come from the germline V gene (reference sequence). The CDR3 is CASSLGQEGNSPLHF. The CDR3 DNA reads TGTGCCAGCAGCTTAGGACAGGAGGGGAATTCACCCCTCCACTTT.

This clonotype showed up many times. The chain links TRBV29-1 to TRBJ1-1, with D tentatively TRBD1 (5 bases). The CDR3 extends over 13 amino acids. Germline CDR1 and CDR2: SQVTM and ANQGSEA. The ends were cut back, 4 bases at V and 4 bases at J, with 13 bases in the middle. CDR3 nucleotides: TGCAGCGTTGCCCAGGGACCGAGCACTGAAGCTTTCTTT. The encoded protein is CSVAQGPSTEAFF. The variable domain in full, with the rest retrieved from reference TRBV29-1 and TRBJ1-1, is SAVISQKPSRDICQRGTSLTIQCQVDSQVTMMFWYRQQPGQSLTLIATANQGSEATYESGFVIDKFPISRPNLTFSTLTVSNMSPEDSSIYLCSVAQGPSTEAFFGQGTRLTVV.

This rearrangement joins TRBV20-1 to TRBJ2-3; the match to TRBD2 covers 11 bases. The ends lost 6 bases at V and 1 base at J; junction bases unmatched: 12. The CDR3 extends over 17 amino acids. Germline lookup yields CDR1 DFQATT and CDR2 SNEGSKA (reference sequence). The CDR3 DNA reads TGCAGTGCCCCCCCTAGCGGGGGGCTTCTTCGCACAGATACGCAGTATTTT. This sequence encodes CSAPPSGGLLRTDTQYF.

This clonotype was observed a handful of times. CDR3 in DNA: TGTGCCAGCAGACGGGACAGCCGCACAGATACGCAGTATTTT. This encodes CASRRDSRTDTQYF. The rearrangement joins TRBV28 to TRBJ2-3, with TRBD1 matching 7 bases. The CDR3 contains 14 residues. Unmatched junction bases numbered 4, after V lost 6 bases and J lost 1 base. Germline-derived CDR1 and CDR2 are MDHEN and SYDVKM.

The chain joins TRBV29-1 to TRBJ2-7; TRBD1 aligns across 9 bases. V lost 5 bases to trimming and J lost 5 bases; unmatched junction nucleotides: 7. The germline V gene encodes CDR1 SQVTM and CDR2 ANQGSEA. The CDR3 spans 13 residues. The CDR3 nucleotides are TGCAGCGTTCGACAGGGGGGAACCCACGAGCAGTACTTC. As protein: CSVRQGGTHEQYF.

This clonotype was counted between two and nine times. The gene calls are TRBV20-1 and TRBJ1-2; TRBD1 might be the D (5 bases). Germline V CDR1 and CDR2: DFQATT, SNEGSKA (reference sequence). Between the trimmed V and J ends, which lost 5 bases and 4 bases, there was a span of 17 bases. The CDR3 covers 14 residues. The CDR3 nucleotides are TGCAGTGCTCCTTCCCGGGGCTCGACCTATGGCTACACCTTC. Translated: CSAPSRGSTYGYTF.

This rearrangement joins TRBV5-1 to TRBJ2-2; 8 nucleotides agree with TRBD2. CDR1 and CDR2 (germline): SGHRS, YFSETQ. After removal of 8 bases from V and 0 bases from J, the junction contained 3 bases not matched to a gene. The CDR3 is 14 residues long. The CDR3 nucleotides are TGCGCCAGTCGAGCGGGGGCGAACACCGGGGAGCTGTTTTTT. Translation: CASRAGANTGELFF.

This chain uses TRBV11-2 with TRBJ2-7; D may be TRBD1 (6 bases). Trimming took off 9 bases at V and 5 bases at J, with 14 bases between the two ends. CDR1 SGHAT and CDR2 FQNNGV come from the germline V gene. This CDR3 has 12 amino acids. CDR3 sequence (DNA): TGTGCCAGAAGCCCTACAGGGAACGAGCAGTACTTC. Encoded protein: CARSPTGNEQYF.

This clonotype was counted a few times. This chain links TRBV7-2 with TRBJ2-5; D is tentatively TRBD1 or TRBD2 (6 bases each). Trimming took 1 base from V and 0 from J, leaving 18 bases between them. The CDR3 is made up of 18 amino acids. Per the germline V gene, CDR1 is SGHTA and CDR2 is FQGNSA. The CDR3 is CASSLGIFRGLDQETQYF. CDR3 bases: TGTGCCAGCAGCTTAGGGATTTTCCGGGGGCTGGACCAAGAGACCCAGTACTTC.

This clonotype was detected ten times or more. The V and J genes are TRBV5-1 and TRBJ1-2; 7 positions match TRBD1. Per the germline V gene, CDR1 is SGHRS and CDR2 is YFSETQ. The CDR3 is 12 amino acids. The V segment lost 6 bases and the J segment 6 bases; nucleotides outside the gene matches: 5. The CDR3 sequence is CASTDRLDGYTF. The CDR3 nucleotides read TGCGCCAGCACGGACAGGCTGGATGGCTACACCTTC.

This chain links TRBV3-1 with TRBJ1-6; tentatively, D is TRBD1 (6 bases). The CDR3 extends over 14 amino acids. With 1 base removed from V and 9 bases from J, the gap between germline ends came to 10 bases. Germline V gene lookup returns CDR1 LGHDT and CDR2 YNNKEL (reference sequence). Written as DNA, the CDR3 is TGTGCCAGCAGCCAAGTGGGGGCCGGTTCACCCCTCCACTTT. It specifies CASSQVGAGSPLHF.